This T cell receptor (beta chain) was sequenced in a study of Ad26.COV2.S vaccination and SARS-CoV-2 variants. The CDR3 length is 16 residues. V lost 1 base and J lost 8, with 16 bases in between. The germline V gene encodes CDR1 SGHDT and CDR2 YYEEEE. Libraries were prepared by immunoSEQ multiplex PCR; TCRdb keeps only in-frame clonotypes and omits some of them. The sample shows 300,000 to 500,000 clones, around 85% of them seen only once. This clone was counted between two and nine times. Sample treatment: 19 received Ad26.COV2.S at low or high dose, single or two shots; roughly five received placebo; per-sample allocation not given. Following the first vaccine or placebo injection, samples were taken on day 63.

The gene calls are TRBV5-6 and TRBJ1-6; D perhaps matches TRBD1 (6 bases). This TCR was recovered from a person aged 18-60 years who received the Ad26.COV2.S COVID-19 vaccine or a placebo. The sequencing here drew on peripheral blood, taken in a trial of Ad26.COV2.S vaccine versus placebo. CDR3 DNA sequence: TGTGCCAGCAGCTTGTTGGGGGGCGTTTCGGATTCACCCCTCCACTTT. Translating it yields CASSLLGGVSDSPLHF. The entire variable domain, with the rest obtained from reference TRBV5-6 and TRBJ1-6, is as follows: DAGVTQSPTHLIKTRGQQVTLRCSPKSGHDTVSWYQQALGQGPQFIFQYYEEEERQRGNFPDRFSGHQFPNYSSELNVNALLLGDSALYLCASSLLGGVSDSPLHFGNGTRLTVT.